A single sample gave rise to the 6 T cell receptor beta chains below, sequenced in a study of T cell responses to AZD1222 COVID-19 vaccine. Method: immunoSEQ multiplex PCR; TCRdb's copy keeps in-frame clones and lacks some. The data contain around 70,000 clones, about nine tenths of them seen just once; the ten biggest clones take up about 2.4%. The sequences come from peripheral blood, collected on day 0 of AZD1222 vaccination. The receptors derive from an adult in good health.

This clone has only one observation. The chain combines TRBV7-2 with TRBJ2-2, with D perhaps matching TRBD1 (6 bases). The CDR3 is 15 residues long. V was clipped by 5 bases and J by 6 bases, with 16 bases between them. The V gene's germline CDR1 is SGHTA and CDR2 FQGNSA. The CDR3 here is CASSAEAGEPGELFF. The CDR3 bases are TGTGCCAGCAGCGCAGAGGCAGGGGAGCCCGGGGAGCTGTTTTTT.

The rearrangement links TRBV19 to TRBJ1-5; no clear D gene. Trimming removed 0 bases from V and 0 bases from J, with 6 bases in between. Germline V gene data show CDR1 as LNHDA and CDR2 as SQIVND (reference sequence). The CDR3 contains 15 residues. The CDR3 here is CASSIEGYSNQPQHF. In DNA form, the CDR3 reads TGTGCCAGTAGTATAGAGGGGTATAGCAATCAGCCCCAGCATTTT.

The V and J genes are TRBV4-3 and TRBJ1-2; no firm D call. Germline V gene lookup returns CDR1 LGHNA and CDR2 YSLEER. The CDR3 totals 12 residues. V was pared by 1 base and J by 3 bases, with 3 bases between. CDR3 bases: TGCGCCAGCAGCCAAGGCCACTATGGCTACACCTTC. It specifies CASSQGHYGYTF.

This clone was found a few times. CDR3 DNA: TGTGCCAGCAGCCCCACTAGCGGGGGGCCTTACGAGCAGTACTTC. Amino acids: CASSPTSGGPYEQYF. The J gene is TRBJ2-7, the V gene TRBV7-2; 12 bases line up with TRBD2. This CDR3 has 15 residues. With V trimmed by 5 bases and J by 4 bases, 6 bases remained unmatched. From germline, CDR1 is SGHTA and CDR2 FQGNSA. Looking up the rest from reference TRBV7-2 and TRBJ2-7 gives the full variable domain: GAGVSQSPSNKVTEKGKDVELRCDPISGHTALYWYRQSLGQGLEFLIYFQGNSAPDKSGLPSDRFSAERTGGSVSTLTIQRTQQEDSAVYLCASSPTSGGPYEQYFGPGTRLTVT.

The CDR3 nucleotides are TGTGCCAGCAGCGCGAGGCCTCTGAACACTGAAGCTTTCTTT. Its translation is CASSARPLNTEAFF. The chain employs TRBV7-2 and TRBJ1-1; no clear D gene. V lost 5 bases and J 0 bases, leaving 10 bases between the germline ends. From germline, CDR1 is SGHTA and CDR2 FQGNSA. This CDR3 region has 14 residues.

The rearrangement joins TRBV25-1 to TRBJ1-5; unclear D gene. The length of the CDR3 is 15 residues. Trimming cost V 1 base and J 2 bases, with 9 bases left between them. Germline values: CDR1 MGHDK, CDR2 SYGVNS. The CDR3 spells CASSESSFGNQPQHF. DNA for the CDR3: TGTGCCAGCAGTGAATCCAGTTTTGGCAATCAGCCCCAGCATTTT.